Each of the 19 T cell receptor beta chains below was sequenced from the same sample in a study of T cells in Graves' hyperthyroidism and ophthalmopathy. RNA transcripts gave rise to amplified TCR beta CDR3 regions. First-round RT-PCR of the TCR CDR3 relied on the HTBI primer set. TCRdb reanalysed the multiplex PCR reads using MiXCR and keeps one entry per CDR3 protein. The data contain 490,000 or so distinct CDR3 sequences, over 45% of them singletons. Specimen: peripheral blood or thyroid tissue (not recorded which). The source of these receptors is an adult woman with Graves' disease, either hyperthyroidism or ophthalmopathy (not recorded which).

The V gene is TRBV5-1, the J gene TRBJ2-7; weak D call: TRBD2 (6 bases). V lost 0 bases and J lost 2, with 15 bases in between. This CDR3 spans 16 amino acids. Germline V gene lookup returns CDR1 SGHRS and CDR2 YFSETQ. DNA of the CDR3: TGCGCCAGCAGCTTGGGGGGGGTAGCGAAGGCCTACGAGCAGTACTTC. Translated, it gives CASSLGGVAKAYEQYF.

The V and J genes are TRBV20-1 and TRBJ2-7; TRBD1 is a possible D gene (6 bases). Germline values: CDR1 DFQATT, CDR2 SNEGSKA (reference sequence). V dropped 5 bases and J dropped 0 bases, with 26 bases sitting between them. The CDR3 is 18 residues long. The CDR3 spells CSAGADRTEKITSYEQYF. The CDR3 DNA reads TGCAGTGCTGGGGCCGACCGGACAGAAAAAATCACCTCCTACGAGCAGTACTTC.

This clonotype was observed at least ten times. This chain joins TRBV29-1 and TRBJ1-3; D may be TRBD1 (6 bases). The CDR3 consists of 16 residues. V dropped 2 bases and J dropped 0 bases, with 14 bases sitting between them. Germline V CDR1 and CDR2: SQVTM, ANQGSEA. CDR3: CSVETGRDFSGNTIYF. Written as DNA, the CDR3 is TGCAGCGTTGAAACAGGGAGAGACTTCTCTGGAAACACCATATATTTT.

J is TRBJ2-7 and V is TRBV10-2, with 8 bases matching TRBD1. The CDR3 contains 16 residues. Germline loops: CDR1 WSHSY, CDR2 SAAADI. V dropped 10 bases and J dropped 7; count of bases not matched to a gene: 21. CDR3: CAISLQGGVRGWEQYF. The CDR3, as DNA: TGCGCCATCAGCCTACAGGGGGGAGTTCGGGGATGGGAGCAGTACTTC.

The gene calls are TRBV10-3 and TRBJ1-1; TRBD1 might be the D (5 bases). Trimming took 5 bases from V and 4 from J, leaving 20 bases between them. The CDR3 length is 16 residues. Germline loops: CDR1 ENHRY, CDR2 SYGVKD. Here the CDR3 DNA reads TGTGCCATCAGTCCAAATACAGGTTCGGATATCACTGAAGCTTTCTTT. Amino acids: CAISPNTGSDITEAFF.

The chain has TRBV15 and TRBJ1-3; 7 nucleotides match TRBD1. CDR1 is LNHNV, CDR2 YYDKDF, per germline (reference sequence). V lost 0 bases, J lost 3 bases, and 5 bases stayed unmatched. The CDR3 is made up of 16 amino acids. CDR3 residues: CATSRDDRVIGNTIYF. Written as DNA, the CDR3 is TGTGCCACCAGCAGAGATGACAGGGTCATTGGAAACACCATATATTTT.

This clonotype occurred many times. V and J are TRBV7-6 and TRBJ2-7, with D perhaps matching TRBD1 (5 bases). Germline assignment: CDR1 SGHVS and CDR2 FNYEAQ. Trimming took off 0 bases at V and 6 bases at J, with 6 bases between the two ends. The CDR3 loop spans 12 amino acids. The DNA of the CDR3 is TGTGCCAGCAGCTTAGCCAGGGCCGAGCAGTACTTC. Amino acids: CASSLARAEQYF.

This clonotype was seen many times. J is TRBJ1-5 and V is TRBV7-9; D unresolved. With 9 bases removed from V and 1 base from J, the gap between germline ends came to 7 bases. CDR3 size: 12 residues. Germline V gene data show CDR1 as SEHNR and CDR2 as FQNEAQ (reference sequence). The DNA for the CDR3 is TGTGCCAGTAGTAACAGCAATCAGCCCCAGCATTTT. Translation gives CASSNSNQPQHF.

As concerns this clonotype: The DNA is left out, because the CDR3 cannot be placed on it with certainty; the CDR3 is given as TCRdb lists it. V and J are TRBV20-1 and TRBJ2-6. Germline CDR1 DFQATT, CDR2 SNEGSKA (reference sequence). The CDR3 adds up to 20 amino acids, both ends counted. CDR3 sequence: CSARDFGNTEAFFGANVLTF.

In its sample, this clonotype was seen a few times. One junction end does not reproduce the germline sequence, and a read error may be involved. The chain couples TRBV2 to TRBJ2-5, with TRBD2 matching 7 bases. Germline loops: CDR1 SNHLY, CDR2 FYNNEI. CDR3 length: 15 amino acids. CDR3 amino acids: CACSVTTSPKETQYF. CDR3 bases: TGTGCCTGCAGTGTGACGACTAGCCCCAAGGAGACCCAGTACTTC.

The chain has TRBV2 and TRBJ1-3; 7 nucleotides line up with TRBD1. CDR3 length: 14 residues. Germline V gene lookup returns CDR1 SNHLY and CDR2 FYNNEI. Unmatched junction bases numbered 9, after V lost 6 bases and J lost 7 bases. As DNA, the CDR3 is TGTGCCAGCAGGGAAACCGGGACAGAGAACACCATATATTTT. This codes for CASRETGTENTIYF.

The chain joins TRBV29-1 to TRBJ1-2; D unresolved. The length of the CDR3 is 14 residues. The V end was cut by 2 bases, the J end by 4 bases, with 14 bases between. Germline CDR1 reads SQVTM; CDR2 reads ANQGSEA. In DNA form, the CDR3 reads TGCAGCGTTGAATACGGCCCCCCGGCCTATGGCTACACCTTC. Amino acids: CSVEYGPPAYGYTF.

Concerning this clonotype: The CDR3 does not end in the conserved phenylalanine or tryptophan, so this is likely a read error. Because the CDR3's place on the DNA is in doubt, the DNA is left out and the CDR3 is given as listed by TCRdb. The V call is TRBV2, the J call TRBJ2-6; whether TRBD1, the table's D call, matches the DNA was not checked. Germline loops: CDR1 SNHLY, CDR2 FYNNEI. A total of 10 residues make up the CDR3, ends included. CDR3: CASSGGVQSY.

This clonotype was picked up a small number of times. This rearrangement joins TRBV14 to TRBJ2-1; 10 positions agree with TRBD1. The CDR3 is made up of 19 amino acids. The germline V gene encodes CDR1 SGHDN and CDR2 FVKESK. V gave up 1 base and J gave up 7 bases; unmatched junction bases: 16. The CDR3 spells CASSQGRYKPGQGWNEQFF. The CDR3 DNA sequence: TGTGCCAGCAGCCAAGGGAGGTACAAGCCGGGACAGGGGTGGAATGAGCAGTTCTTC.

This clonotype has at least ten counts. V gene TRBV2 combines with J gene TRBJ2-5; D is uncertain. V lost 3 bases and J 1 base, leaving 3 bases between the germline ends. Germline CDR1 reads SNHLY; CDR2 reads FYNNEI. The length of the CDR3 is 12 residues. CDR3 sequence reads: CASSDRQETQYF. The CDR3 DNA reads as TGTGCCAGCAGTGACCGCCAAGAGACCCAGTACTTC.

CDR3 nucleotides: TGCAGCGCTTTAAGCTCTGGGGCCAACGTCCTGACTTTC. This codes for CSALSSGANVLTF. The rearrangement uses TRBV29-1 and TRBJ2-6; D is ambiguous. CDR3 length equals 13 residues. V lost 7 bases, J lost 0 bases, and 7 bases lay in between. In germline, CDR1 is SQVTM, CDR2 ANQGSEA.

The chain recombines TRBV29-1 with TRBJ2-5; D remains ambiguous. This CDR3 is 12 amino acids long. CDR1 is SQVTM, CDR2 ANQGSEA, per germline. Trimming removed 1 base from V and 2 bases from J, with 5 bases in between. The CDR3 sequence is CSVEVTQETQYF. The CDR3 DNA follows: TGCAGCGTTGAAGTTACGCAAGAGACCCAGTACTTC.

This clonotype was detected many times. The rearrangement links TRBV14 to TRBJ1-6; D call uncertain. V was pared by 1 base and J by 7 bases, with 8 bases between. Germline CDR1 reads SGHDN; CDR2 reads FVKESK. The CDR3 consists of 14 residues. CDR3 DNA sequence: TGTGCCAGCAGCCAAGGTCTAGAAAATTCACCCCTCCACTTT. Translating it yields CASSQGLENSPLHF.

The chain joins TRBV20-1 to TRBJ2-7; 9 nucleotides align to TRBD1. Trimming took 6 bases from V and 3 from J; bases not matched to a gene: 6. Germline V lookup: CDR1 DFQATT, CDR2 SNEGSKA (reference sequence). This CDR3 contains 13 residues. CDR3 nucleotide sequence: TGCAGTGCCTGGGACAGGGTTGACTACGAGCAGTACTTC. Translation: CSAWDRVDYEQYF.